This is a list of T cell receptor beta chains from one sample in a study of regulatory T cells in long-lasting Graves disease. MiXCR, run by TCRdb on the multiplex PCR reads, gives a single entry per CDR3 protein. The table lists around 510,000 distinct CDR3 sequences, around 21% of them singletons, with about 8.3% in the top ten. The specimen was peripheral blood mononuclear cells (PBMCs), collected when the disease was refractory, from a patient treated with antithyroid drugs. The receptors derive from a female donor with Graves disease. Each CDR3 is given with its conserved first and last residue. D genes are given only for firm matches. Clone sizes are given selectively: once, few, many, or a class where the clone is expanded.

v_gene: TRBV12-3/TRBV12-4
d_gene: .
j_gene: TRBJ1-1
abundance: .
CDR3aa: CASSLVVGEAFF
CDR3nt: TGTGCCAGCAGTTTAGTAGTTGGTGAAGCTTTCTTT

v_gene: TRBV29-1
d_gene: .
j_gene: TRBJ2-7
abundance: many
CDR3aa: CSGGDWGYEQYF
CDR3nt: TGCAGCGGGGGCGATTGGGGGTACGAGCAGTACTTC

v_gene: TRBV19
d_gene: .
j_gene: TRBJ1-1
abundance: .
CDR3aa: CATKGQYTEAFF
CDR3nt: TGTGCCACCAAAGGACAATACACTGAAGCTTTCTTT

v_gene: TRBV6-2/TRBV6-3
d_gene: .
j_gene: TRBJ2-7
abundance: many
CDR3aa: CASSYPGVGYEQYF
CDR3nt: TGTGCCAGCAGTTATCCGGGAGTTGGATACGAGCAGTACTTC

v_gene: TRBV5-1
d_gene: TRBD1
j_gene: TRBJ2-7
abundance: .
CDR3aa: CASNKLRDRGPYEQYF
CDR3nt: TGCGCCAGCAACAAACTCCGGGACAGGGGGCCCTACGAGCAGTACTTC

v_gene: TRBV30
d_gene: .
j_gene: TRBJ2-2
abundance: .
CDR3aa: CAWSEVAGHTGELFF
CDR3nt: TGTGCCTGGAGTGAGGTAGCAGGACACACCGGGGAGCTGTTTTTT

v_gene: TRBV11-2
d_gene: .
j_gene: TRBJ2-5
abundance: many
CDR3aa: CASSLGPGETQYF
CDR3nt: TGTGCCAGCAGCTTGGGACCAGGGGAGACCCAGTACTTC

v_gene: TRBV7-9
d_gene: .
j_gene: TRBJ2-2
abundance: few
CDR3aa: CASSITENTGELFF
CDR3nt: TGTGCCAGCAGCATTACAGAGAACACCGGGGAGCTGTTTTTT

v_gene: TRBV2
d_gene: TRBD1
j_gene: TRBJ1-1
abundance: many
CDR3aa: CASRVGTGGWNTEAFF
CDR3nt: TGTGCCAGCAGGGTAGGGACAGGGGGCTGGAACACTGAAGCTTTCTTT

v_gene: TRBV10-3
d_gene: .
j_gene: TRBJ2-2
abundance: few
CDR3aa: CAISAGTTGELFF
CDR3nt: TGTGCCATCAGTGCTGGCACCACCGGGGAGCTGTTTTTT

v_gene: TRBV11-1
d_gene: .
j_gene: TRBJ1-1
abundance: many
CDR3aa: CASSYRVRGTEAFF
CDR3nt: TGTGCCAGCAGCTACAGGGTCAGAGGCACTGAAGCTTTCTTT

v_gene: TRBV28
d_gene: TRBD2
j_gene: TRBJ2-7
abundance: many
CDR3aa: CASSQGLAGNYEQYF
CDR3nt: TGTGCCAGCAGTCAGGGACTAGCGGGAAACTACGAGCAGTACTTC

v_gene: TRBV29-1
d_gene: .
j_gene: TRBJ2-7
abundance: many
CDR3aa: CSVDDSSYEQYF
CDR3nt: TGCAGCGTTGATGACAGCTCCTACGAGCAGTACTTC

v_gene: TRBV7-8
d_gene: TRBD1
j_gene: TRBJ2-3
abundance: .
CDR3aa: CASSPLDRGLHTQYF
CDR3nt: TGTGCCAGCAGCCCGCTGGACAGGGGTTTACATACGCAGTATTTT

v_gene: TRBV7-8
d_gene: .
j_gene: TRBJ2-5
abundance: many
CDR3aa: CASSSDWSGQETQYF
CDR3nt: TGTGCCAGCAGCTCAGATTGGAGTGGCCAAGAGACCCAGTACTTC

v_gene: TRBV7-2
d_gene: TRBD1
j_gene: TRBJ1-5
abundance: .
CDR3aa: CASSGKGAPGNQPQHF
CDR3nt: TGTGCCAGCAGCGGTAAGGGGGCGCCTGGCAATCAGCCCCAGCATTTT

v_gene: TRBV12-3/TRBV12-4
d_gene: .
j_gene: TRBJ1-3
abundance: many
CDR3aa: CASRPKGPTSGNTIYF
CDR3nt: TGTGCCAGCAGGCCGAAGGGGCCCACGAGTGGAAACACCATATATTTT

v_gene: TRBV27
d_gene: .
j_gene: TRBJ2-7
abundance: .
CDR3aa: CASSLYPTGEQYF
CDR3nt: TGTGCCAGCAGTTTATACCCCACGGGGGAGCAGTACTTC

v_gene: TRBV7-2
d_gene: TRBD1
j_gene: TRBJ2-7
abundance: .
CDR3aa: CASSQAARQGSYEQYF
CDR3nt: TGCGCCAGCAGCCAAGCGGCTCGACAGGGGTCCTACGAGCAGTACTTC

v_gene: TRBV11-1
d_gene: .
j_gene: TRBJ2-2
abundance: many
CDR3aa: CASSLMGAINTGELFF
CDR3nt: TGTGCCAGCAGCTTAATGGGGGCTATTAACACCGGGGAGCTGTTTTTT